This T cell receptor (beta chain) is drawn from a study of T-cell reconstitution after alpha-beta-depleted transplantation in children. Preparation of the TCRbeta library was carried out with unique molecular identifiers. TCRdb independently ran MiXCR on the PCR reads; one entry per CDR3 protein. Among around 600,000 distinct CDR3 sequences listed, roughly 17% were seen once. The CDR3 loop spans 14 amino acids. V was shortened by 2 bases and J by 4 bases, with 12 bases between the two germline ends. CDR1 and CDR2 (germline): SGHRS, YFSETQ. This clonotype has only a few counts. The sequence was collected from a human donor who donated a stem cell graft to a child with acute myeloid leukemia. This specimen was PBMCs from the stem cell graft donor, taken from the stem cell graft. The chain carries TRBV5-1 and TRBJ1-2, with unresolved D. DNA for the CDR3: TGCGCCAGCAGCTTCGAAGAGCTGCCCTATGGCTACACCTTC. Translation gives CASSFEELPYGYTF.